These 3 T cell receptor beta chains share one sample of origin, sequenced in a study of vaccination effects on CD4 cells after COVID-19. TCRdb's copy holds only in-frame clones and misses some; the assay was immunoSEQ multiplex PCR. The data show more than 25,000 clones, roughly two thirds seen once. These receptors have no known antigen. ViraFEST expansion of antigen-specific CD4+ T cells with viral peptide pools preceded sequencing. Culture lasted roughly 9 days before CD4+ T cell isolation. The material was CD4+ T cells from PBMCs cultured with HCoV-229E spike peptides, obtained before COVID-19 vaccination. Receptors were obtained from a human donor who received a COVID-19 vaccine.

This clone was picked up a small number of times. The chain combines TRBV4-2 with TRBJ1-2; unclear D gene. Trimming took 0 bases from V and 5 from J, leaving 16 bases between them. From germline, CDR1 is LGHNA and CDR2 YNFKEQ. CDR3 length: 16 residues. The CDR3: CASSQDLHSTTYGYTF. CDR3 in DNA: TGTGCCAGCAGCCAAGATCTCCACTCGACTACTTATGGCTACACCTTC.

J is TRBJ2-1 and V is TRBV2; the match to TRBD2 covers 10 bases. The V segment lost 4 bases and the J segment 9 bases; nucleotides outside the gene matches: 6. Germline assignment: CDR1 SNHLY and CDR2 FYNNEI. The CDR3 is 14 amino acids. CDR3 bases: TGTGCCAGCAGTGCTAGCGGGGGAAACGGTGAGCAGTTCTTC. This sequence encodes CASSASGGNGEQFF.

The chain links TRBV19 to TRBJ2-7, with TRBD1 matching over 10 bases. CDR3 length equals 18 residues. After removal of 5 bases from V and 2 bases from J, the junction contained 15 bases not matched to a gene. Germline V lookup: CDR1 LNHDA, CDR2 SQIVND (reference sequence). The CDR3 sequence: CASSRDRGSPTGTYEQYF. CDR3 DNA: TGTGCCAGTAGTCGGGACAGGGGATCCCCGACAGGAACCTACGAGCAGTACTTC.